This T cell receptor (beta chain) was sequenced for a study of T cells in women clearing cervical HPV infection. Looking at the study overall: Only a few women had HLA typing results available.

Here immunoSEQ multiplex PCR was the method, and the copy in TCRdb shows in-frame clones only, minus some. The table lists approximately 16,000 clones, with about 10% in the top ten. A note on this clone: The read ends 3 residues early relative to the CDR3; the germline J gene fills the gap.

The CDR3 spans 14 residues. Per the germline V gene, CDR1 is MNHEY and CDR2 is SVGEGT. V lost 6 bases and J lost 4; bases outside the gene matches: 8. The chain is built from TRBV6-2 or TRBV6-3 and TRBJ1-1; 7 nucleotides line up with TRBD1. The source material was blood buffy coat. This TCR was recovered from a woman aged 18 to 69 with a cervical HPV16 infection that either progressed to CIN3+ or cleared (not recorded which). This CDR3 reads CASSRQGVFTEAFF. CDR3 DNA (partial): TGTGCCAGCAGCCGTCAGGGGGTATTCACTGAA.